This TCR beta chain was sequenced for a study of sequential checkpoint blockade in melanoma. Study background: First-line arms were nivolumab then ipilimumab, or the reverse, randomized 1:1. Both treatment sequences were followed by maintenance nivolumab.

Sample treatment: randomized to nivolumab then ipilimumab (arm A) or the reverse (arm B). Patients had received no earlier DNA-damaging chemotherapy. Live CD3+CD8+ CD19− CD56− cells were sorted from PBMCs. Clones were read by immunoSEQ multiplex PCR, and TCRdb kept only the in-frame ones, dropping some. The sample has fewer than 15,000 clones; roughly 73% are singletons. The V gene's germline CDR1 is DFQATT and CDR2 SNEGSKA (reference sequence). This CDR3 is built from 11 residues. Trimming left V 6 bases short and J 13 bases short, with 16 bases between. This clonotype originated in a human donor with melanoma. The specimen comprised CD8+ T cells sorted from blood (inferred from file names), sampled from a patient given nivolumab and ipilimumab in sequence. This chain connects TRBV20-1 to TRBJ2-1; D call uncertain. CDR3 nucleotides: TGCAGTGCGGAAAGAGGCCTCCCACAGTTCTTC. It is translated as CSAERGLPQFF.